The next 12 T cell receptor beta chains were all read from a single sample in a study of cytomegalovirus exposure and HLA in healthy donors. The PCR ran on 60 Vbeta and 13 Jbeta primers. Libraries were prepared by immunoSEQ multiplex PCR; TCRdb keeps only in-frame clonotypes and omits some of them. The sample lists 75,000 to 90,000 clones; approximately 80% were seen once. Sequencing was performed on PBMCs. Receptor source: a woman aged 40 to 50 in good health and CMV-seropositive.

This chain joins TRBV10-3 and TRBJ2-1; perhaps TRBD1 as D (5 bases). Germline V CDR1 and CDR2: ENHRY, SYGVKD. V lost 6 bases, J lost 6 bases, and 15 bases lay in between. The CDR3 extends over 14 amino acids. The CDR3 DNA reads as TGTGCCATCAGAGGGGTCGCAGTCGGCAATGAGCAGTTCTTC. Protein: CAIRGVAVGNEQFF.

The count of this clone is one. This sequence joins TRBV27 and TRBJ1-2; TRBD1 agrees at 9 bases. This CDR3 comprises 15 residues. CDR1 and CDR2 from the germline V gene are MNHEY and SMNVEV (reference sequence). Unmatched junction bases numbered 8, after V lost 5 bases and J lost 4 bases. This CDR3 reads CASSPRTGEGYGYTF. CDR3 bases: TGTGCCAGCAGTCCACGGACAGGGGAGGGCTATGGCTACACCTTC.

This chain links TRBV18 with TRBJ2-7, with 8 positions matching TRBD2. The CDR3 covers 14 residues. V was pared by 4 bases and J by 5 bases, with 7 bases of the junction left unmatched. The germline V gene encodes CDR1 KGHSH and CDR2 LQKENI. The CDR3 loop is CASSQSRGADEQYF. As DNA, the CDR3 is TGTGCCAGCTCACAATCGCGGGGGGCCGACGAGCAGTACTTC.

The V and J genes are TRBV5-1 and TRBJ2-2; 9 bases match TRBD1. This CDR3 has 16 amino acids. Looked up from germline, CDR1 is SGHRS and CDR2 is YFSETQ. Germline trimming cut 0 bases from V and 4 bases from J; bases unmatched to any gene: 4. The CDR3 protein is CASSLGTGVITGELFF. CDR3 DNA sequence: TGCGCCAGCAGCTTGGGGACAGGGGTAATCACCGGGGAGCTGTTTTTT.

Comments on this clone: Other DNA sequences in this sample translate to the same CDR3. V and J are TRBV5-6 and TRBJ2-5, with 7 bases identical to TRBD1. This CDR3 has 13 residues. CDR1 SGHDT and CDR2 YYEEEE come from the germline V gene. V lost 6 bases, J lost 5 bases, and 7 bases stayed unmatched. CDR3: CASTDRVGETQYF. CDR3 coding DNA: TGTGCCAGCACAGACAGGGTAGGGGAGACCCAGTACTTC.

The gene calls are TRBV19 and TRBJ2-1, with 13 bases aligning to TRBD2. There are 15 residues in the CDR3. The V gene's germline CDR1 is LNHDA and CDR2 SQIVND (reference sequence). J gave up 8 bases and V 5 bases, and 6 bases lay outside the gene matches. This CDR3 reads CASSLTSGGVDEQFF. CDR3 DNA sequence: TGTGCCAGTAGTCTTACTAGCGGGGGGGTGGATGAGCAGTTCTTC.

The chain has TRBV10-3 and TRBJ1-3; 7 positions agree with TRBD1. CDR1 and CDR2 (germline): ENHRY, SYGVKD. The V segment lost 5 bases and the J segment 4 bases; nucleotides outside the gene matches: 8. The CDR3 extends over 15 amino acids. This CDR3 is CAISLRQGAGNTIYF. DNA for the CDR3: TGTGCCATCAGTCTAAGACAGGGAGCCGGAAACACCATATATTTT.

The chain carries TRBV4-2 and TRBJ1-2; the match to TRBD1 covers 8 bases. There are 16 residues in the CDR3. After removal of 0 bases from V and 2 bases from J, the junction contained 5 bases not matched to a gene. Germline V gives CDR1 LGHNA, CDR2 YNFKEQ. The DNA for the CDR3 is TGTGCCAGCAGCCAAGATTCGCGACAGGGGAACTATGGCTACACCTTC. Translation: CASSQDSRQGNYGYTF.

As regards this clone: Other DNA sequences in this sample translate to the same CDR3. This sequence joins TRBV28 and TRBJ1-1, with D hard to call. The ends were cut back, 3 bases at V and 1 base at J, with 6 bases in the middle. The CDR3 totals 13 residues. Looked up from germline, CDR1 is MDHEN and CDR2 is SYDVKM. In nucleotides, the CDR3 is TGTGCCAGCAGTTTGGGAGGGAACACTGAAGCTTTCTTT. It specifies CASSLGGNTEAFF.

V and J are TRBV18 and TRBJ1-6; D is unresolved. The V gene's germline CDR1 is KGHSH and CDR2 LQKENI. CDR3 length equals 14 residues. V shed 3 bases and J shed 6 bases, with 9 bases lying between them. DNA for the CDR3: TGTGCCAGCTCACCCCGGGAGGGTAATTCACCCCTCCACTTT. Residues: CASSPREGNSPLHF.

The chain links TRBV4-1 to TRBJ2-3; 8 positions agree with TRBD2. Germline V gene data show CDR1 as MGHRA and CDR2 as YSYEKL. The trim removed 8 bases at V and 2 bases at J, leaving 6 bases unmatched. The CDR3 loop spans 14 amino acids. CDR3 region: CASAGGANTDTQYF. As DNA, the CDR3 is TGCGCCAGCGCCGGGGGGGCAAACACAGATACGCAGTATTTT.

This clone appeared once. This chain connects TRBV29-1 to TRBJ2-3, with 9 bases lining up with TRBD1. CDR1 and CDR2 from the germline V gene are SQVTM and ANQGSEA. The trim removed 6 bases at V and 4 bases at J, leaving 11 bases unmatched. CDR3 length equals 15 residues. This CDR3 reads CSVAGTGRVPDTQYF. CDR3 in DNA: TGCAGCGTCGCCGGGACAGGGAGGGTCCCAGATACGCAGTATTTT.